This T cell receptor (beta chain) was recovered during a study of siplizumab effects on memory and regulatory T cells. General observations from the study: Major contributors to the alloresponse seemed to be naive T cells, which also appeared more diverse than memory cells.

The V gene lost 5 bases and the J gene lost 3 bases, with 13 bases spanning the gap. The CDR3 length is 14 residues. Germline values: CDR1 LNHDA, CDR2 SQIVND (reference sequence). Sequencing was performed with immunoSEQ multiplex PCR; in TCRdb, only in-frame clones are kept and a portion is missing. This sample carries 100,000 or so clones, around 94% of them seen once, and the ten largest clones take around 0.6%. Turning to this clone: Its antigen is as yet unknown.

This receptor was obtained from a human donor in good health. The chain carries TRBV19 and TRBJ1-1; D is undetermined. The sequenced material came from Tregs sorted from blood. The CDR3, as DNA: TGTGCCAGTAGTCGAAGAGGTTGGGACACTGAAGCTTTCTTT. It codes for CASSRRGWDTEAFF.